This TCR beta chain was sequenced for a study of Ad26.COV2.S vaccination and SARS-CoV-2 variants. Whole-study results and caveats: CD8+ and CD4+ T cells specific for spike reportedly responded with substantial breadth after vaccination. Overall T cell responses may have been underestimated by the analyses of TCR breadth and depth.

To note about this clone: Its antigen remains unknown.

TCRdb's table, derived via immunoSEQ multiplex PCR, lists solely in-frame clones and lacks some. Altogether 150,000 to 200,000 clones are present, roughly 85% being singletons, with the ten largest covering around 6.1%. The V segment lost 4 bases and the J segment 2 bases; nucleotides outside the gene matches: 6. Looked up from germline, CDR1 is MDHEN and CDR2 is SYDVKM. The CDR3 covers 15 residues. The sequencing used peripheral blood, collected after recovery from COVID-19. The chain couples TRBV28 to TRBJ2-3, with TRBD2 matching over 7 bases. The receptor was isolated from a human donor who had recovered from COVID-19. This chain's CDR3 is CASSYLGGATDTQYF. Written as DNA, the CDR3 is TGTGCCAGCAGTTACTTGGGAGGGGCCACAGATACGCAGTATTTT.